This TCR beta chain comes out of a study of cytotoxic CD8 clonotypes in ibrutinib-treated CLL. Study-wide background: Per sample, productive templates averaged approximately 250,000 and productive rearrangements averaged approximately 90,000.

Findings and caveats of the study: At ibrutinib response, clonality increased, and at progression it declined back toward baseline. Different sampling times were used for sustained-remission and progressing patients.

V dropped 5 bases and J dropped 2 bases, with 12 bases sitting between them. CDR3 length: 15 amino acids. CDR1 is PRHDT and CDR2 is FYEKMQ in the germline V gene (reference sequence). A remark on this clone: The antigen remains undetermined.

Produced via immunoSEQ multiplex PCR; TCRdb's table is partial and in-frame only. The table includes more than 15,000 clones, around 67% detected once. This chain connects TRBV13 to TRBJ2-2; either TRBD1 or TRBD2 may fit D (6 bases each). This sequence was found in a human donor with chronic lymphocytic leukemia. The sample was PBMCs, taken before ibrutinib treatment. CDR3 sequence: CASSPRDINTGELFF. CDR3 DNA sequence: TGTGCCAGCAGCCCGCGGGACATCAACACCGGGGAGCTGTTTTTT.